This entry describes one TCR beta chain. The sample belongs to a study of blood T cell repertoires in COVID-19. Whole-study context: PBMCs, B-cell-depleted T cells, or T cells were the source of the cDNA or gDNA that made up the material.

How the authors handled the data: Amplification with reference gene primers provided the estimates of nucleated cell counts. Using immunoSEQ multiplex PCR, the repertoire was profiled, and TCRdb retains in-frame clones only, with some absent. That table gives V, J and clone size, and the DNA gave D and trimming. The sample holds about 410,000 clones, just over 85% seen once. This CDR3 has 15 amino acids. The V and J ends lost 2 bases and 0 bases respectively, with 8 bases between them. In germline, CDR1 is SGHTA, CDR2 FQGNSA. The chain is built from TRBV7-2 and TRBJ1-5; D is possibly TRBD1 (5 bases). The source of this sequence is a woman younger than 45 with active or convalescent COVID-19. The specimen was peripheral blood. The CDR3 is CASSLSRDSNQPQHF. CDR3 in DNA: TGTGCCAGCAGCTTATCCAGGGATAGCAATCAGCCCCAGCATTTT.